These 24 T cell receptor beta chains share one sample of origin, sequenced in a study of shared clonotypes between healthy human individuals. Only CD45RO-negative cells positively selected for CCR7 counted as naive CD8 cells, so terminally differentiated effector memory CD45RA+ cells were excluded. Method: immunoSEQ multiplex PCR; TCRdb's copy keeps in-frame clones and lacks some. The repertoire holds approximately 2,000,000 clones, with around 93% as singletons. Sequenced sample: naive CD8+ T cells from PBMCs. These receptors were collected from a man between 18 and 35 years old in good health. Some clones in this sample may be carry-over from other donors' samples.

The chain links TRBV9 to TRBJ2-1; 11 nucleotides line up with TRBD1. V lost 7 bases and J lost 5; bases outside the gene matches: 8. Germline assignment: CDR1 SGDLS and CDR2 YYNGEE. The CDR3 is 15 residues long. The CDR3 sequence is CASQMDRGPHNEQFF. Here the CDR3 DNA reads TGTGCCAGCCAAATGGACAGGGGGCCCCACAATGAGCAGTTCTTC.

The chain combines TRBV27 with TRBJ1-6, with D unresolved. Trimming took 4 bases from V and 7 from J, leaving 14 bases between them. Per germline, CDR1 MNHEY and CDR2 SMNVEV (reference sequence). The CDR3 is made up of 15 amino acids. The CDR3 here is CASSSGVRTNSPLHF. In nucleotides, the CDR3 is TGTGCCAGCAGTTCGGGTGTGCGGACGAATTCACCCCTCCACTTT.

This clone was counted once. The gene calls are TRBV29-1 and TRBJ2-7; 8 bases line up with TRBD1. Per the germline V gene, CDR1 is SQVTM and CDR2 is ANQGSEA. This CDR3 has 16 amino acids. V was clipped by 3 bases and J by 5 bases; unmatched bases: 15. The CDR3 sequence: CSVEDPDRGPPNEQYF. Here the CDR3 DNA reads TGCAGCGTTGAGGACCCCGACAGGGGCCCTCCGAACGAGCAGTACTTC.

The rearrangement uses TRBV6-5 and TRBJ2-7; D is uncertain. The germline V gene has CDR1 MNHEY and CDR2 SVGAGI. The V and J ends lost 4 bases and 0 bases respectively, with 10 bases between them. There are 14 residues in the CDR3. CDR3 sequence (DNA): TGTGCCAGCAGTTTAACGCTTGGCTCCTACGAGCAGTACTTC. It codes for CASSLTLGSYEQYF.

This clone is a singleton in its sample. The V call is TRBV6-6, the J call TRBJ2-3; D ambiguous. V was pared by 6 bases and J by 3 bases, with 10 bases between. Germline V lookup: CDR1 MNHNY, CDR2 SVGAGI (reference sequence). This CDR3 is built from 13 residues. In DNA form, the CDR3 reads TGTGCCAGCAGCGAACTTAAAACAGATACGCAGTATTTT. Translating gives CASSELKTDTQYF.

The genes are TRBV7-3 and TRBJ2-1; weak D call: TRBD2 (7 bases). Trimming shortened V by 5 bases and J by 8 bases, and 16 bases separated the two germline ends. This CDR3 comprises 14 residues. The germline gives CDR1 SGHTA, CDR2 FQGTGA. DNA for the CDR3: TGTGCCAGCAGCAAAACAGGGAGCGGGGATGAGCAGTTCTTC. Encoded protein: CASSKTGSGDEQFF.

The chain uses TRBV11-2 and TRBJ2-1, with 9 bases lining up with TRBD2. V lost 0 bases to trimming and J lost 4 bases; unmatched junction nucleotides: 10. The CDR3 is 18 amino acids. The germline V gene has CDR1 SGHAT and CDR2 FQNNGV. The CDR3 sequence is CASSLDWGTSSLYNEQFF. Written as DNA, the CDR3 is TGTGCCAGCAGCTTAGATTGGGGGACTAGCTCTCTGTACAATGAGCAGTTCTTC. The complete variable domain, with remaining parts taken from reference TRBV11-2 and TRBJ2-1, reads EAGVAQSPRYKIIEKRQSVAFWCNPISGHATLYWYQQILGQGPKLLIQFQNNGVVDDSQLPKDRFSAERLKGVDSTLKIQPAKLEDSAVYLCASSLDWGTSSLYNEQFFGPGTRLTVL.

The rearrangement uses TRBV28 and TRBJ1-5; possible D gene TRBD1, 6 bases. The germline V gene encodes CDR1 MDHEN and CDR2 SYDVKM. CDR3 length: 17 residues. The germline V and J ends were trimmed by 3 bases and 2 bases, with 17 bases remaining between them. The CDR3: CASSLGIQGHGNQPQHF. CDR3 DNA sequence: TGTGCCAGCAGTTTGGGGATACAGGGCCATGGCAATCAGCCCCAGCATTTT.

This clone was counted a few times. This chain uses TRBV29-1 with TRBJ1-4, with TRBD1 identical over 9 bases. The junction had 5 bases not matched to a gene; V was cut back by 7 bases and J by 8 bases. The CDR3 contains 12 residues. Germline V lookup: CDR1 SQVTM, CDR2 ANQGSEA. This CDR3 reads CSALTGGEKLFF. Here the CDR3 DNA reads TGCAGCGCTCTGACAGGGGGGGAAAAACTGTTTTTT.

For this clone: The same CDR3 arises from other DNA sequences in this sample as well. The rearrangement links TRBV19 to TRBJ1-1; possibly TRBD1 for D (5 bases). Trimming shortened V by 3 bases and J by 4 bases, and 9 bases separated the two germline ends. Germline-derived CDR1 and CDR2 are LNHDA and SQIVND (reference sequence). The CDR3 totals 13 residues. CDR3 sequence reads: CASSMWQGTEAFF. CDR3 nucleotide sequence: TGTGCCAGTAGTATGTGGCAGGGCACTGAAGCTTTCTTT.

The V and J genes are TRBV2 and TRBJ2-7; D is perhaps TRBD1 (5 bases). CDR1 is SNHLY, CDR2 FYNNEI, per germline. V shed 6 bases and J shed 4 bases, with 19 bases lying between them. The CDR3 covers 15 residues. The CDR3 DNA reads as TGTGCCAGCAGCGACCCCAGGGCAGGACCGTACGAGCAGTACTTC. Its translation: CASSDPRAGPYEQYF.

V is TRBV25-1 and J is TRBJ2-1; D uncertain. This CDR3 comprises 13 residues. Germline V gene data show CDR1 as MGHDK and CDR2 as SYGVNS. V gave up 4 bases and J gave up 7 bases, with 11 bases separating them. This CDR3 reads CASSVDFRNEQFF. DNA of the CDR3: TGTGCCAGCAGTGTTGACTTCCGGAATGAGCAGTTCTTC.

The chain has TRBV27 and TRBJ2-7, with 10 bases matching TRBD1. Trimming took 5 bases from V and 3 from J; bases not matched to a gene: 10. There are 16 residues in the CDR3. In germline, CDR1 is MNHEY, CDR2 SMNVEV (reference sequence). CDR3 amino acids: CASSPVDRGRDYEQYF. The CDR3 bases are TGTGCCAGCAGTCCCGTCGACAGGGGGCGCGACTACGAGCAGTACTTC.

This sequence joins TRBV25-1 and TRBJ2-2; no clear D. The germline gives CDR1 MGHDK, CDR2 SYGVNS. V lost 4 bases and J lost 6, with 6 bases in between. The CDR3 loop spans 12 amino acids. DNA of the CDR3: TGTGCCAGCAGTGGTAGGGCCGGGGAGCTGTTTTTT. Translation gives CASSGRAGELFF.

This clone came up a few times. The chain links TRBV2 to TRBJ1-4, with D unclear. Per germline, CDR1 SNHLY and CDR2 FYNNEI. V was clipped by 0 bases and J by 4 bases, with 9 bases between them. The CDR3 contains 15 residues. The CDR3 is CASSEAVQDNEKLFF. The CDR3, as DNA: TGTGCCAGCAGTGAAGCCGTCCAAGATAATGAAAAACTGTTTTTT.

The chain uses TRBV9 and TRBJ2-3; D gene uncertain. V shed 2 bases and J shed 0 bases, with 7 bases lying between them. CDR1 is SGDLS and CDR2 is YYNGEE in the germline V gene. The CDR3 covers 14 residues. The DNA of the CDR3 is TGTGCCAGCAGCGTCCGCCCTAGCACAGATACGCAGTATTTT. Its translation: CASSVRPSTDTQYF.

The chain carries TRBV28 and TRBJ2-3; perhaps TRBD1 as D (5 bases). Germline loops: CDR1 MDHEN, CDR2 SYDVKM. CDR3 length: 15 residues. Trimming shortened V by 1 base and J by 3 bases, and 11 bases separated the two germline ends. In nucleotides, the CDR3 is TGTGCCAGCAGTTTATCGACAGACAAAACAGATACGCAGTATTTT. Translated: CASSLSTDKTDTQYF.

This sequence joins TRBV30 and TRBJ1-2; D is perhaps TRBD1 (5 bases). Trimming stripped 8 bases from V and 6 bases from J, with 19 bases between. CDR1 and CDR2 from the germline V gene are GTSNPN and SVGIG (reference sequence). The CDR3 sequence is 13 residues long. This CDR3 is CALKGRIENGYTF. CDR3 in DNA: TGTGCCCTAAAGGGGCGGATTGAGAATGGCTACACCTTC.

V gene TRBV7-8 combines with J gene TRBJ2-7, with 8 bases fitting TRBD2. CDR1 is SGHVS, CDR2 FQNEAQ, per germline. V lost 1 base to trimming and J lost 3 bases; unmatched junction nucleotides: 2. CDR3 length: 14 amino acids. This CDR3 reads CASSLVGRVYEQYF. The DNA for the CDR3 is TGTGCCAGCAGCTTAGTCGGGAGGGTCTACGAGCAGTACTTC. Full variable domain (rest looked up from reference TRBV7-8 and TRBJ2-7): GAGVSQSPRYKVAKRGQDVALRCDPISGHVSLFWYQQALGQGPEFLTYFQNEAQLDKSGLPSDRFFAERPEGSVSTLKIQRTQQEDSAVYLCASSLVGRVYEQYFGPGTRLTVT.

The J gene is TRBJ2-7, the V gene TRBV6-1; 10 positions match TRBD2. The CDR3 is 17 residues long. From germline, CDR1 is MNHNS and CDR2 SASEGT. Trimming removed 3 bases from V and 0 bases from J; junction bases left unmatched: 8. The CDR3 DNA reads TGTGCCAGCAGTGAGGAGCTAGCGGGAGCGAACTCCTACGAGCAGTACTTC. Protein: CASSEELAGANSYEQYF.

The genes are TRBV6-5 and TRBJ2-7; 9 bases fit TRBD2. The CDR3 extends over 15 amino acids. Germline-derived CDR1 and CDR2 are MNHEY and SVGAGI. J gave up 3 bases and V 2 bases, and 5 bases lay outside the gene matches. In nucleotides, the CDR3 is TGTGCCAGCAGTTACACGACTAGCGGCGACTACGAGCAGTACTTC. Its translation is CASSYTTSGDYEQYF.

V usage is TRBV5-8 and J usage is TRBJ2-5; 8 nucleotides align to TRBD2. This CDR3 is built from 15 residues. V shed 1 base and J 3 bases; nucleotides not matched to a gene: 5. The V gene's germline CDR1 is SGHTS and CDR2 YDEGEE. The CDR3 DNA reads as TGTGCCAGCAGCTTGATTGCGGGAGGAGAAGAGACCCAGTACTTC. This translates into CASSLIAGGEETQYF.

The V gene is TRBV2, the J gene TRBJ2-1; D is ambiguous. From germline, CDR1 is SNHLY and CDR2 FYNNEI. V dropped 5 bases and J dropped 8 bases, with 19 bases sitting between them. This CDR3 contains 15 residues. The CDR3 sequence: CASSIHGVSSDEQFF. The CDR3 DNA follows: TGTGCCAGCAGTATTCATGGAGTGAGTTCGGATGAGCAGTTCTTC.

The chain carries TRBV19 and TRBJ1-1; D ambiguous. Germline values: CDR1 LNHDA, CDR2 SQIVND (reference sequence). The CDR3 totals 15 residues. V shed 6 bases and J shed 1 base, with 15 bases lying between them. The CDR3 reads CASRWREWSNTEAFF. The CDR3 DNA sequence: TGTGCCAGTAGATGGCGGGAGTGGTCGAACACTGAAGCTTTCTTT. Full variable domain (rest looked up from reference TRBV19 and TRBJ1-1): DGGITQSPKYLFRKEGQNVTLSCEQNLNHDAMYWYRQDPGQGLRLIYYSQIVNDFQKGDIAEGYSVSREKKESFPLTVTSAQKNPTAFYLCASRWREWSNTEAFFGQGTRLTVV.